This T cell receptor beta chain was recorded in a study of vaccination and CD4 T cells after COVID-19. Time point reported: late sampling 161 to 241 days after vaccination in three convalescent patients. Stated treatment: 10-day PBMC culture with coronavirus spike peptide pools or control peptides (ViraFEST assay). Points on this clonotype: Its antigen is as yet unknown.

Trimming left V 0 bases short and J 1 base short, with 9 bases between. The CDR3 is 14 amino acids. From germline, CDR1 is DFQATT and CDR2 SNEGSKA (reference sequence). Cultured CD4+ T-cell DNA underwent Oncomine TCR Beta short-read sequencing. From cultured CD4+ T cells, genomic DNA was extracted. TCRdb reprocessed the PCR reads with MiXCR, giving one entry per CDR3 protein. The sample consists of under 20,000 distinct CDR3 sequences, 40% to 65% of them appearing once. The starting material was CD4+ T cells from blood, cultured in vitro, obtained about 7 months after SARS-CoV-2 vaccination. This TCR was sampled from a human donor who had recovered from COVID-19. The V call is TRBV20-1, the J call TRBJ2-5; D is unclear. The CDR3 spells CSARDFTVQETQYF. The CDR3 DNA is TGCAGTGCTAGAGATTTCACAGTCCAAGAGACCCAGTACTTC.